These T cell receptor beta chains were read from a single sample in a study of shared clonotypes between healthy human individuals. Sequencing used immunoSEQ multiplex PCR; TCRdb keeps in-frame clones, though not all of them. The data show millions of clones, around 93% seen once. What was sequenced was naive CD8+ T cells from PBMCs. These receptors originate from a man between 18 and 35 years old in good health. Some clones in this sample may be carry-over from other donors' samples. Both conserved end residues are part of each CDR3. A D gene is named only where the DNA matches it firmly. Size tells how often a clone was seen (once, few, many) or the class of an expanded clone, and some rows leave it out.

V: TRBV7-9
J: TRBJ1-4
size: NA
D: NA
CDR3: CASSLNPSNEKLFF
DNA: TGTGCCAGCAGCTTAAACCCGAGTAATGAAAAACTGTTTTTT

V: TRBV27
J: TRBJ2-5
size: NA
D: NA
CDR3: CASRTGLETQYF
DNA: TGTGCCAGCAGAACAGGGTTGGAGACCCAGTACTTC

V: TRBV19
J: TRBJ1-3
size: NA
D: TRBD1
CDR3: CASRMDRGPGNTIYF
DNA: TGTGCCAGTAGGATGGACAGGGGGCCTGGAAACACCATATATTTT

V: TRBV4-1
J: TRBJ2-2
size: NA
D: NA
CDR3: CASSQGPSAAGELFF
DNA: TGCGCCAGCAGCCAAGGACCTAGCGCGGCCGGGGAGCTGTTTTTT

V: TRBV30
J: TRBJ1-5
size: NA
D: NA
CDR3: CAWSVAAPWGNQPQHF
DNA: TGTGCCTGGAGTGTCGCGGCTCCTTGGGGCAATCAGCCCCAGCATTTT

V: TRBV11-2
J: TRBJ2-7
size: NA
D: TRBD2
CDR3: CASSTGASGIDEQYF
DNA: TGTGCCAGCAGCACCGGGGCTAGCGGGATAGATGAGCAGTACTTC

V: TRBV4-3
J: TRBJ2-1
size: NA
D: TRBD2
CDR3: CASSQDGGSDEQFF
DNA: TGCGCCAGCAGCCAAGATGGCGGGAGTGATGAGCAGTTCTTC

V: TRBV10-3
J: TRBJ1-1
size: NA
D: NA
CDR3: CAITANQNTEAFF
DNA: TGTGCCATCACCGCGAACCAAAACACTGAAGCTTTCTTT

V: TRBV11-2
J: TRBJ1-1
size: NA
D: NA
CDR3: CASSDLRPMNTEAFF
DNA: TGTGCCAGCAGCGACCTCAGACCAATGAACACTGAAGCTTTCTTT

V: TRBV10-2
J: TRBJ2-5
size: NA
D: TRBD2
CDR3: CASSDWTSGKETQYF
DNA: TGCGCCAGCAGTGACTGGACTAGTGGGAAAGAGACCCAGTACTTC

V: TRBV28
J: TRBJ1-1
size: few
D: NA
CDR3: CASRPQIANTEAFF
DNA: TGTGCCAGCAGGCCTCAGATAGCGAACACTGAAGCTTTCTTT

V: TRBV28
J: TRBJ1-5
size: NA
D: NA
CDR3: CAPLIWAGYSNQPQHF
DNA: TGTGCCCCCCTCATTTGGGCGGGTTATAGCAATCAGCCCCAGCATTTT